The next 22 T cell receptor beta chains were all read from a single sample in a study of cytomegalovirus exposure and HLA in healthy donors. TCRdb's copy holds only in-frame clones and misses some; the assay was immunoSEQ multiplex PCR. The table has 150,000 or so clones, approximately 88% seen once. Sequences were obtained from PBMCs. The receptors were sampled from a young woman in good health and CMV-seropositive.

This clone turned up a few times. The chain uses TRBV2 and TRBJ1-2; 8 positions agree with TRBD1. CDR1 is SNHLY and CDR2 is FYNNEI in the germline V gene. V dropped 6 bases and J dropped 4; count of bases not matched to a gene: 4. The CDR3 runs 13 residues. The CDR3: CASSQQGGYGYTF. The DNA for the CDR3 is TGTGCCAGCAGCCAACAGGGGGGCTATGGCTACACCTTC.

The V and J genes are TRBV11-2 and TRBJ2-1; D unresolved. CDR1 is SGHAT, CDR2 FQNNGV, per germline. V dropped 0 bases and J dropped 7 bases, with 4 bases sitting between them. The CDR3 extends over 12 amino acids. The CDR3 nucleotides are TGTGCCAGCAGCTTAGACCCTAATGAGCAGTTCTTC. It is translated as CASSLDPNEQFF.

CDR3 protein: CASSIEVAPYEQYF. The DNA for the CDR3 is TGTGCCAGCAGTATTGAAGTAGCACCCTACGAGCAGTACTTC. The chain couples TRBV28 to TRBJ2-7; D unclear. Per the germline V gene, CDR1 is MDHEN and CDR2 is SYDVKM. The CDR3 runs to 14 residues. Trimming shortened V by 5 bases and J by 2 bases, and 13 bases separated the two germline ends.

The chain uses TRBV25-1 and TRBJ2-1; 11 bases line up with TRBD2. The CDR3 sequence is 16 residues long. Per the germline V gene, CDR1 is MGHDK and CDR2 is SYGVNS. With 6 bases clipped from V and 4 bases from J, the junction kept 8 bases outside the gene matches. The DNA for the CDR3 is TGTGCCAGCAGCATAACCGGGACTAGCGGTTACAATGAGCAGTTCTTC. It is translated as CASSITGTSGYNEQFF.

The chain links TRBV28 to TRBJ2-5, with D tentatively TRBD1 (7 bases). V was cut by 5 bases and J by 1 base, with 17 bases left in between. The CDR3 totals 16 residues. Germline loops: CDR1 MDHEN, CDR2 SYDVKM. The CDR3, as DNA: TGTGCCAGCAGTAAAAGGAGGGGGCACACCCAAGAGACCCAGTACTTC. It translates to CASSKRRGHTQETQYF.

V usage is TRBV19 and J usage is TRBJ2-7; 8 bases align to TRBD2. Unmatched junction bases numbered 7, after V lost 2 bases and J lost 4 bases. The V gene's germline CDR1 is LNHDA and CDR2 SQIVND (reference sequence). This CDR3 is built from 15 residues. CDR3 in DNA: TGTGCCAGTAGTATATTGGCTAGCGGGCTTTACGAGCAGTACTTC. Translated, it gives CASSILASGLYEQYF.

This chain connects TRBV7-6 to TRBJ1-1; maybe TRBD1 (5 bases). The CDR3 extends over 13 amino acids. V lost 5 bases to trimming and J lost 5 bases, with 12 bases between them. CDR1 and CDR2 from the germline V gene are SGHVS and FNYEAQ. The CDR3 nucleotides read TGTGCCAGCAGCAATACAGGAGGGACTGAAGCTTTCTTT. Its protein is CASSNTGGTEAFF. The whole variable domain, filled in from reference TRBV7-6 and TRBJ1-1, reads GAGVSQSPRYKVTKRGQDVALRCDPISGHVSLYWYRQALGQGPEFLTYFNYEAQQDKSGLPNDRFSAERPEGSISTLTIQRTEQRDSAMYRCASSNTGGTEAFFGQGTRLTVV.

In this sample, this clone turned up once. The gene calls are TRBV11-3 and TRBJ2-7, with D hard to call. Trimming took off 0 bases at V and 4 bases at J, with 10 bases between the two ends. CDR3 length: 14 residues. Germline CDR1 SGHNT, CDR2 YENEEA. Here the CDR3 reads CASSLDEVRYEQYF. CDR3 nucleotide sequence: TGTGCCAGCAGCTTAGACGAGGTCCGTTACGAGCAGTACTTC.

This clone was counted a single time. The chain recombines TRBV2 with TRBJ2-1; 11 bases are a match to TRBD2. Germline V lookup: CDR1 SNHLY, CDR2 FYNNEI. CDR3 size: 15 residues. V lost 4 bases to trimming and J lost 5 bases; unmatched junction nucleotides: 4. CDR3 DNA: TGTGCCAGCAGTGTTACTAGCGGGAGCAACAATGAGCAGTTCTTC. Amino acids: CASSVTSGSNNEQFF.

The chain links TRBV7-9 to TRBJ2-1; D is ambiguous. Germline CDR1 is SEHNR and CDR2 is FQNEAQ (reference sequence). V was trimmed by 0 bases and J by 5 bases, leaving 8 bases between them. This CDR3 has 14 residues. The CDR3 is CASSLAGPHNEQFF. The DNA for the CDR3 is TGTGCCAGCAGCTTAGCTGGGCCCCACAATGAGCAGTTCTTC.

The DNA for the CDR3 is TGCGCCAGCAGCCAAGGGAGGGGTGGCGATGAGCAGTTCTTC. As protein: CASSQGRGGDEQFF. V and J are TRBV4-1 and TRBJ2-1; the D gene is possibly TRBD2 (6 bases). The length of the CDR3 is 14 residues. V lost 1 base and J lost 8, with 12 bases in between. CDR1 is MGHRA, CDR2 YSYEKL, per germline.

V usage is TRBV5-4 and J usage is TRBJ2-1; 14 bases match TRBD2. This CDR3 contains 16 residues. The trim removed 4 bases at V and 3 bases at J, leaving 3 bases unmatched. CDR1 and CDR2 from the germline V gene are SGHNT and YYREEE (reference sequence). The CDR3 reads CASSKGLAGVYNEQFF. CDR3 nucleotide sequence: TGTGCCAGCAGCAAGGGACTAGCGGGAGTCTACAATGAGCAGTTCTTC.

The V call is TRBV5-6, the J call TRBJ2-1, with TRBD2 identical over 7 bases. With 0 bases clipped from V and 8 bases from J, the junction kept 8 bases outside the gene matches. Per the germline V gene, CDR1 is SGHDT and CDR2 is YYEEEE. The CDR3 is made up of 15 amino acids. The CDR3 coding sequence is TGTGCCAGCAGCTTGGGAGGGAGGGCCGTCGATGAGCAGTTCTTC. Protein product: CASSLGGRAVDEQFF.

The CDR3 DNA is TGTGCCAGCAGCCGAGCGGGAGTGGTAACAGATACGCAGTATTTT. Its translation: CASSRAGVVTDTQYF. The J gene is TRBJ2-3, the V gene TRBV9, with 8 bases that match TRBD2. The CDR3 runs 15 residues. Germline trimming cut 4 bases from V and 3 bases from J; bases unmatched to any gene: 7. CDR1 and CDR2 (germline): SGDLS, YYNGEE.

This clone appeared once. The CDR3 spells CASSLPRDRDRDTQYF. CDR3 bases: TGTGCCAGCAGCCTTCCCCGGGACAGAGATCGAGATACGCAGTATTTT. The chain couples TRBV5-4 to TRBJ2-3, with TRBD1 identical over 7 bases. Trimming removed 4 bases from V and 5 bases from J; junction bases left unmatched: 13. Looked up from germline, CDR1 is SGHNT and CDR2 is YYREEE (reference sequence). The CDR3 has 16 amino acids.

The V gene is TRBV11-3, the J gene TRBJ2-3, with D possibly being TRBD1 (6 bases). Germline loops: CDR1 SGHNT, CDR2 YENEEA. This CDR3 region has 15 residues. The V and J ends lost 0 bases and 2 bases respectively, with 9 bases between them. CDR3 protein: CASSLERGFTDTQYF. CDR3 sequence (DNA): TGTGCCAGCAGCTTAGAAAGGGGGTTCACAGATACGCAGTATTTT.

The genes are TRBV6-5 and TRBJ1-5, with D possibly TRBD1 on 5 matching bases. The V and J ends lost 6 bases and 7 bases respectively, with 16 bases between them. Germline V gene lookup returns CDR1 MNHEY and CDR2 SVGAGI. There are 14 residues in the CDR3. In DNA form, the CDR3 reads TGTGCCAGCAGCCCCGCGGGGGATTTACAGCCCCAGCATTTT. Residues: CASSPAGDLQPQHF.

V is TRBV5-6 and J is TRBJ2-3, with D possibly TRBD2 on 5 matching bases. Germline V gene data show CDR1 as SGHDT and CDR2 as YYEEEE. This CDR3 region has 18 residues. Trimming cost V 1 base and J 5 bases, with 23 bases left between them. The DNA of the CDR3 is TGTGCCAGCAGCTTGATAGAGGGTTTGGCTAGAGGATTAGATACGCAGTATTTT. It specifies CASSLIEGLARGLDTQYF.

This chain links TRBV15 with TRBJ2-1, with D tentatively TRBD2 (7 bases). The germline V gene encodes CDR1 LNHNV and CDR2 YYDKDF (reference sequence). V lost 4 bases, J lost 1 base, and 11 bases lay in between. The CDR3 totals 15 residues. The chain's CDR3 is CATSKGEGSYNEQFF. The CDR3 bases are TGTGCCACCAGCAAGGGGGAGGGGTCCTACAATGAGCAGTTCTTC.

A single count supports this clone. The chain couples TRBV6-1 to TRBJ2-5, with D maybe TRBD1 (5 bases). CDR1 and CDR2 (germline): MNHNS, SASEGT. The CDR3 consists of 14 residues. Trimming took 2 bases from V and 4 from J, leaving 11 bases between them. CDR3 bases: TGTGCCAGCAGTGAATTAGGACAAGTAGAGACCCAGTACTTC. This encodes CASSELGQVETQYF.

In nucleotides, the CDR3 is TGCGCCAGCAGCCAAGAATGGGAACTAGCGGGAGAAAGGATCGGATACGAGCAGTACTTC. This gives the protein CASSQEWELAGERIGYEQYF. The V call is TRBV4-3, the J call TRBJ2-7; 11 nucleotides align to TRBD2. V lost 0 bases, J lost 4 bases, and 17 bases stayed unmatched. CDR1 and CDR2 from the germline V gene are LGHNA and YSLEER. The CDR3 is made up of 20 amino acids.

The rearrangement uses TRBV6-5 and TRBJ2-5; 10 bases line up with TRBD1. The end of the DNA aligns better with TRBJ2-7, so the J call may be wrong. The CDR3 has 15 residues. Germline V lookup: CDR1 MNHEY, CDR2 SVGAGI. For the CDR3, the DNA is TGTGCCAGCAGTCTGGGACAGGGGAGCTCCTACGAGCAGTACTTC. Translated, it gives CASSLGQGSSYEQYF.